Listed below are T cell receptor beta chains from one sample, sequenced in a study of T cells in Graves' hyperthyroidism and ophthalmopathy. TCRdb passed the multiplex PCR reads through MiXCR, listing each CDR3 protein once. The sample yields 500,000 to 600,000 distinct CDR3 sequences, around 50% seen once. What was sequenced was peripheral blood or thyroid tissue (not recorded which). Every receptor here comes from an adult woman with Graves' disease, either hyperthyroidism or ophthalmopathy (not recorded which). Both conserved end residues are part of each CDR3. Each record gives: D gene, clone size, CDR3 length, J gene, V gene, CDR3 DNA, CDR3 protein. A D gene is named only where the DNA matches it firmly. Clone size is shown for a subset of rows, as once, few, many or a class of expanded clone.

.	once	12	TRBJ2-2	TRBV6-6	TGTGCCAGCAGACGGACAGCCGGGGAGCTGTTTTTT	CASRRTAGELFF
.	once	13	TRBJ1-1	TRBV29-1	TGCAGCTTCAGATCGTCAGGTAACACTGAAGCTTTCTTT	CSFRSSGNTEAFF
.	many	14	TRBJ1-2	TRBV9	TGTGCCAGCAGCCCCACGGGGGTTAACTATGGCTACACCTTC	CASSPTGVNYGYTF
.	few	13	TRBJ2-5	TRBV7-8	TGTGCCAGCACCCCATTGGGGTTGCAGACCCAGTACTTC	CASTPLGLQTQYF
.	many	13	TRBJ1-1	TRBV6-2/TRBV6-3	TGTGCCAGCATCGATACCGGGAACACTGAAGCTTTCTTT	CASIDTGNTEAFF
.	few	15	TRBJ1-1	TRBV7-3	TGTGCCAGCAGCCGATGGGCGGTGATGAACACTGAAGCTTTCTTT	CASSRWAVMNTEAFF
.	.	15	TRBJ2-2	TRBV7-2	TGTGCCAGCACAAGGTCAACTGGGAACACCGGGGAGCTGTTTTTT	CASTRSTGNTGELFF
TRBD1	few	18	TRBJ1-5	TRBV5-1	TGCGCCAGCAGCTTGGAGCCCCTGACAGGGCCCGCGAGTCAGCCCCAGCATTTT	CASSLEPLTGPASQPQHF
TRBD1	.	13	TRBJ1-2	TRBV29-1	TGCAGCGTTGAAGCGGGGACAGGGGATGGCTACACCTTC	CSVEAGTGDGYTF
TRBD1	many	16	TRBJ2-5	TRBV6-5	TGTGCCAGCAGTTCCCACGGACAGGGACTGTGGGAGACCCAGTACTTC	CASSSHGQGLWETQYF
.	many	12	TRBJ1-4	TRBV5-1	TGCGCCAGCAGCTTGAAATTTGAAAAACTGTTTTTT	CASSLKFEKLFF
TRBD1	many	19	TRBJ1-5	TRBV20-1	TGCAGTGCCAGGTTGGTTGCTGGGACAGTCTTAAATAGCAATCAGCCCCAGCATTTT	CSARLVAGTVLNSNQPQHF
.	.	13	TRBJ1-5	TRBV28	TGTGCCAGCAGTTTACCTAATTATCAGCCCCAGCATTTT	CASSLPNYQPQHF
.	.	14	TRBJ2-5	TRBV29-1	TGCAGCGTTGAAAATCGCCTCCGTCGGGAGACCCAGTACTTC	CSVENRLRRETQYF
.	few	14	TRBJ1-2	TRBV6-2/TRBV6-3	TGTGCCAGCAGTTTGCCCGGGCAGACGTATGGCTACACCTTC	CASSLPGQTYGYTF
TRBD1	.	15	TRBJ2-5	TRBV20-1	TGCAGTGCTCCTACCGGGACAGGGGCCAGAGAGACCCAGTACTTC	CSAPTGTGARETQYF
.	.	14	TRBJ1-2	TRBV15	TGTGCCACCAGCCCTCGGGACACATATTATGGCTACACCTTC	CATSPRDTYYGYTF
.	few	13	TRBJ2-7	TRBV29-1	TGCAGCGTTGAAGGCAGGGGCTTATCCGAGCAGTACTTC	CSVEGRGLSEQYF
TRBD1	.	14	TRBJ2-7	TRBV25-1	TGTGCTAGAGGAGGACAGGCAGGAGGCTACGAGCAGTACTTC	CARGGQAGGYEQYF
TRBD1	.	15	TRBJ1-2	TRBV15	TGTGCCACCAGCAGAGACCCCGGACAGGGATCGGGCTACACCTTC	CATSRDPGQGSGYTF
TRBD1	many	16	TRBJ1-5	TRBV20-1	TGCAGTGCTAGAGTACCTTCCGGGACAGGGCACCAGCCCCAGCATTTT	CSARVPSGTGHQPQHF
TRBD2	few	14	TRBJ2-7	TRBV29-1	TGCAGCGTACCGGCGAGCGGGAGTATCTACGAGCAGTACTTC	CSVPASGSIYEQYF
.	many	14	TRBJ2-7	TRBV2	TGTGCCAGCCGCCAAAACCCCGGCGTGAACGAGCAGTACTTC	CASRQNPGVNEQYF
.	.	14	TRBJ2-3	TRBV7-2	TGTGCCAGCACCGCCCACCGGGGCACAGATACGCAGTATTTT	CASTAHRGTDTQYF
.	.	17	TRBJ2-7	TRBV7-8	TGTGCCAGCAGCCCCACCCCCCCAAGGGCCATATTCAACGAGCAGTACTTC	CASSPTPPRAIFNEQYF
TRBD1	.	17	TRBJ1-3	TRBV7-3	TGTGCCAGCAGCTTAATAAAAGACAGGGAGGACGGAAACACCATATATTTT	CASSLIKDREDGNTIYF
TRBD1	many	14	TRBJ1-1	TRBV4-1	TGCGCCAGCAGCCAAGTCGACAGGGACCCTGAAGCTTTCTTT	CASSQVDRDPEAFF
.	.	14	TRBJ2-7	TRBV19	TGTGCCAGTAGTTCTATGATCGACAGTTACGAGCAGTACTTC	CASSSMIDSYEQYF
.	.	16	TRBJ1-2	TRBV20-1	TGCAGTGCTAGGCTCGCGGACACTTCCGGGGACGATGGCTACACCTTC	CSARLADTSGDDGYTF
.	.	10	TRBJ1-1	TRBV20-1	TGCAGTGTTAAGACGGTTGAAGCTTTCTTT	CSVKTVEAFF
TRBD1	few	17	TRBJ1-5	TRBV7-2	TGTGCCAGCAGCCCGTCTGAAGGACAGGGCAGCAATCAGCCCCAGCATTTT	CASSPSEGQGSNQPQHF
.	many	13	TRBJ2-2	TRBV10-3	TGTGCCATCAGTGTGGCGAACACCGGGGAGCTGTTTTTT	CAISVANTGELFF
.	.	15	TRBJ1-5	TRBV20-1	TGCAGTGCCGAGGGGCAGGGTGCAGTTAATCAGCCCCAGCATTTT	CSAEGQGAVNQPQHF
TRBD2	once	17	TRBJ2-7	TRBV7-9	TGTGCCAGCAGCCGACTAGCGGGGACTACCTACGCCTACGAGCAGTACTTC	CASSRLAGTTYAYEQYF
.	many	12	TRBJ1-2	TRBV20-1	TGCAGCTCGGACAGCGCTAACTATGGCTACACCTTC	CSSDSANYGYTF
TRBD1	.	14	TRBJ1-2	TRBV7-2	TGTGCCAGCAGCCAAGATCCAGGGGGGTATGGCTACACCTTC	CASSQDPGGYGYTF
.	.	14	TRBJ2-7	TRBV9	TGTGCCAGCAGCGTCTGGCAGGGCGGTACCGAGCAGTACTTC	CASSVWQGGTEQYF
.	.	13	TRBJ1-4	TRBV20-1	TGCAGTGCTAGCCCGGGAACTAATGAAAAACTGTTTTTT	CSASPGTNEKLFF
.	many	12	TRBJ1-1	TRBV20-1	TGCAGTGCTTGGACACGGTGGATTCAAGCTTTCTTT	CSAWTRWIQAFF
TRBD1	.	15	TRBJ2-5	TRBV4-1	TGCGCCAGCAGCGCCCGGGACAGGTACCAAGAGACCCAGTACTTC	CASSARDRYQETQYF